This is a list of T cell receptor beta chains from one sample in a study of T cells in tuberculosis. TCRdb keeps only in-frame clones here, not all; method: immunoSEQ multiplex PCR. The table includes some 31,000 clones, around 86% detected once. Specimen: PBMCs, collected at tuberculosis diagnosis. The receptors here all came from an adult with tuberculosis. CDR3s include the opening cysteine and the closing phenylalanine or tryptophan. The order of the fields is D gene, V gene, clone size, J gene, CDR3 DNA, CDR3 protein. A D gene is named only where the DNA matches it firmly. Size values are once, few and many counts, or a class for expanded clones, and some rows have none.

D: TRBD1
V: TRBV9
size: .
J: TRBJ1-4
DNA: TGTGCCAGCAGCGAGACGGGACAGGGTTTTGAAAAACTGTTTTTT
CDR3: CASSETGQGFEKLFF

D: TRBD2
V: TRBV5-8
size: .
J: TRBJ2-2
DNA: TGTGCCAGCAGCTTGGTGGCGCGGGGGTACACCGGGGAGCTGTTTTTT
CDR3: CASSLVARGYTGELFF

D: .
V: TRBV19
size: .
J: TRBJ2-3
DNA: TGTGCCAGTAGTGACCGGGTAGTTACAGATACGCAGTATTTT
CDR3: CASSDRVVTDTQYF

D: .
V: TRBV4-1
size: .
J: TRBJ2-7
DNA: TGCGCCAGCAGCCAAGAGGTTGGCGGTTTACCCTACGAGCAGTACTTC
CDR3: CASSQEVGGLPYEQYF

D: TRBD1
V: TRBV6-6
size: .
J: TRBJ2-7
DNA: TGTGCCAGCAGCCCAGACAGGGGAGCGTCCTACGAGCAGTACTTC
CDR3: CASSPDRGASYEQYF

D: TRBD1
V: TRBV9
size: .
J: TRBJ1-2
DNA: TGTGCCAGCAGCGTGGGGGACAGGGCCCTTAGCTATGGCTACACCTTC
CDR3: CASSVGDRALSYGYTF

D: .
V: TRBV5-4
size: .
J: TRBJ1-4
DNA: TGTGCCAGCAGCTTGGAACGGGGGGCGGGACCAACTAATGAAAAACTGTTTTTT
CDR3: CASSLERGAGPTNEKLFF

D: TRBD1
V: TRBV7-2
size: .
J: TRBJ1-2
DNA: TGTGCCAGCAGCTTAGGGCAGGGGGTGGGAAGCTATGGCTACACCTTC
CDR3: CASSLGQGVGSYGYTF

D: TRBD1
V: TRBV6-5
size: .
J: TRBJ1-6
DNA: TGTGCCAGCAGTTGGACAGGAGATTCACCCCTCCACTTT
CDR3: CASSWTGDSPLHF

D: .
V: TRBV21-1
size: .
J: TRBJ1-4
DNA: TGTGCCAGCAGCAAGAACTCGGACAGGAGGTCAACTAATGAAAAACTGTTTTTT
CDR3: CASSKNSDRRSTNEKLFF

D: .
V: TRBV19
size: .
J: TRBJ2-7
DNA: TGTGCCAGTTCGGAGGGAAGTTACGAGCAGTACTTC
CDR3: CASSEGSYEQYF

D: .
V: TRBV18
size: .
J: TRBJ1-1
DNA: TGTGCCAGCTCACCAGAGCGGGACACTGAAGCTTTCTTT
CDR3: CASSPERDTEAFF

D: .
V: TRBV9
size: .
J: TRBJ1-2
DNA: TGTGCCAGCAGCGCCCTAGATCTCGCCTATGGCTACACCTTC
CDR3: CASSALDLAYGYTF

D: TRBD1
V: TRBV12-5
size: once
J: TRBJ1-1
DNA: TGTGCTAGTGGTTTGCCCGGGGACAGGGACACTGAAGCTTTCTTT
CDR3: CASGLPGDRDTEAFF

D: .
V: TRBV7-8
size: .
J: TRBJ1-1
DNA: TGTGCCAGCAGCTCTAGGAACACTGAAGCTTTCTTT
CDR3: CASSSRNTEAFF

D: TRBD2
V: TRBV27
size: .
J: TRBJ2-7
DNA: TGTGCCAGCAGTTTGGCTAGCGGGAGGGCGGAGCAGTACTTC
CDR3: CASSLASGRAEQYF

D: TRBD2
V: TRBV5-1
size: .
J: TRBJ2-3
DNA: TGCGCCAGCAGCCTGGGACTAGCGGGCAACACAGATACGCAGTATTTT
CDR3: CASSLGLAGNTDTQYF

D: TRBD1
V: TRBV10-3
size: .
J: TRBJ2-1
DNA: TGTGCCATCAGCCAAACAGGGGCTAGCTCCTACAATGAGCAGTTCTTC
CDR3: CAISQTGASSYNEQFF

D: .
V: TRBV28
size: .
J: TRBJ1-4
DNA: TGTGCCAGCATGGGGCGGACATCAACTAATGAAAAACTGTTTTTT
CDR3: CASMGRTSTNEKLFF

D: TRBD2
V: TRBV9
size: .
J: TRBJ2-1
DNA: TGTGCCAGCAGCGTAGAGGGCGGGAGGGCCTACAATGAGCAGTTCTTC
CDR3: CASSVEGGRAYNEQFF

D: .
V: TRBV18
size: .
J: TRBJ2-1
DNA: TGTGCCAGCTCCAGGGACTACAATGAGCAGTTCTTC
CDR3: CASSRDYNEQFF

D: TRBD1
V: TRBV5-6
size: .
J: TRBJ1-2
DNA: TGTGCCAGCAGCCCGTGGACAGGGGAAGGCTATGGCTACACCTTC
CDR3: CASSPWTGEGYGYTF

D: .
V: TRBV6-5
size: .
J: TRBJ2-7
DNA: TGTGCCAGCAGTTACTCATCGGGATTCTACGAGCAGTACTTC
CDR3: CASSYSSGFYEQYF

D: .
V: TRBV19
size: .
J: TRBJ2-1
DNA: TGTGCCAGTAGTATCAAGCGCACTGAGCAGTTCTTC
CDR3: CASSIKRTEQFF

D: .
V: TRBV30
size: .
J: TRBJ1-1
DNA: TGTGCCTGGACCAAGGGAGGGGGGTCCACTGAAGCTTTCTTT
CDR3: CAWTKGGGSTEAFF

D: .
V: TRBV11-3
size: few
J: TRBJ2-2
DNA: TGTGCCAGCAGCTTAGACCATCCGGCCGGGGAGCTGTTTTTT
CDR3: CASSLDHPAGELFF

D: TRBD1
V: TRBV30
size: .
J: TRBJ2-7
DNA: TGTGCCTGGGCGGGACAGGGGGTCAACGAGCAGTACTTC
CDR3: CAWAGQGVNEQYF

D: .
V: TRBV2
size: .
J: TRBJ1-3
DNA: TGTGCCACCTTCGCGCGGTCGGGGGGAAACACCATATATTTT
CDR3: CATFARSGGNTIYF

D: .
V: TRBV28
size: .
J: TRBJ2-7
DNA: TGTGCCAGCACCCAGGCAGGGGTTCACTACGAGCAGTACTTC
CDR3: CASTQAGVHYEQYF

D: TRBD2
V: TRBV19
size: .
J: TRBJ2-2
DNA: TGTGCCAGTAGTCCCAGAACCGGGACTAGCGGGAGGGCCGGGGAGCTGTTTTTT
CDR3: CASSPRTGTSGRAGELFF

D: TRBD1
V: TRBV5-1
size: .
J: TRBJ1-2
DNA: TGCGCCAGCGGACCGAACAGGGGACAAGACTATGGCTACACCTTC
CDR3: CASGPNRGQDYGYTF

D: TRBD2
V: TRBV9
size: .
J: TRBJ2-1
DNA: TGTGCCAGCAGCTCCTCGGGAGGGTTTAGTGAGCAGTTCTTC
CDR3: CASSSSGGFSEQFF

D: .
V: TRBV6-5
size: few
J: TRBJ1-1
DNA: TGTGCCAGCAGCCCGTCCTGGCCTGAAGCTTTCTTT
CDR3: CASSPSWPEAFF

D: .
V: TRBV5-1
size: .
J: TRBJ2-3
DNA: TGCGCCAGCTGTCGTTACGGGACTTCCCAGGGAGATACGCAGTATTTT
CDR3: CASCRYGTSQGDTQYF

D: .
V: TRBV4-1
size: .
J: TRBJ2-7
DNA: TGCGCCAGCAGCCAAGCCCAGACAGGTACCTACGAGCAGTACTTC
CDR3: CASSQAQTGTYEQYF

D: TRBD1
V: TRBV19
size: .
J: TRBJ1-5
DNA: TGTGCCAGTAGTATCTCGGATACTGACAGGGGCCAGCCCCAGCATTTT
CDR3: CASSISDTDRGQPQHF

D: TRBD2
V: TRBV2
size: .
J: TRBJ2-5
DNA: TGTGCCAGCAGTGGTAATAGCGGGAGTGGAGAGACCCAGTACTTC
CDR3: CASSGNSGSGETQYF

D: TRBD2
V: TRBV27
size: .
J: TRBJ2-5
DNA: TGTGCCAGCAGTTTAGGACTAGCGGGGGGGCGAGAGACCCAGTACTTC
CDR3: CASSLGLAGGRETQYF

D: .
V: TRBV5-1
size: .
J: TRBJ1-1
DNA: TGCGCCAGCAGCTTGGGGCCATATGGGAACACTGAAGCTTTCTTT
CDR3: CASSLGPYGNTEAFF

D: TRBD1
V: TRBV6-5
size: .
J: TRBJ1-5
DNA: TGTGCCAGCAGTCGACAGGGGAACAATCAGCCCCAGCATTTT
CDR3: CASSRQGNNQPQHF

D: TRBD1
V: TRBV5-1
size: .
J: TRBJ2-7
DNA: TGCGCCAGCAGCTTGGAGGGGGCCGCCGGATCCTACGAGCAGTACTTC
CDR3: CASSLEGAAGSYEQYF

D: TRBD1
V: TRBV10-1
size: .
J: TRBJ2-6
DNA: TGCGCCAGCAGAGAGCGGTCCAGACAGGGGCGCTCTGGGGCCAACGTCCTGACTTTC
CDR3: CASRERSRQGRSGANVLTF

D: .
V: TRBV28
size: .
J: TRBJ1-1
DNA: TGTGCCAGCAGCAACTCAGGAGGAGCTTTCTTT
CDR3: CASSNSGGAFF

D: .
V: TRBV30
size: .
J: TRBJ1-2
DNA: TGTGCCTGCACTACCGGGGTATTTAACTATGGCTACACCTTC
CDR3: CACTTGVFNYGYTF

D: TRBD1
V: TRBV14
size: .
J: TRBJ2-3
DNA: TGTGCCAGCAGCCAATCGACAGGGGGCTGGGGTACGCAGTATTTT
CDR3: CASSQSTGGWGTQYF

D: TRBD1
V: TRBV5-6
size: .
J: TRBJ2-2
DNA: TGTGCCAGCAGCTTGGTACAGGGGGACACCGGGGAGCTGTTTTTT
CDR3: CASSLVQGDTGELFF